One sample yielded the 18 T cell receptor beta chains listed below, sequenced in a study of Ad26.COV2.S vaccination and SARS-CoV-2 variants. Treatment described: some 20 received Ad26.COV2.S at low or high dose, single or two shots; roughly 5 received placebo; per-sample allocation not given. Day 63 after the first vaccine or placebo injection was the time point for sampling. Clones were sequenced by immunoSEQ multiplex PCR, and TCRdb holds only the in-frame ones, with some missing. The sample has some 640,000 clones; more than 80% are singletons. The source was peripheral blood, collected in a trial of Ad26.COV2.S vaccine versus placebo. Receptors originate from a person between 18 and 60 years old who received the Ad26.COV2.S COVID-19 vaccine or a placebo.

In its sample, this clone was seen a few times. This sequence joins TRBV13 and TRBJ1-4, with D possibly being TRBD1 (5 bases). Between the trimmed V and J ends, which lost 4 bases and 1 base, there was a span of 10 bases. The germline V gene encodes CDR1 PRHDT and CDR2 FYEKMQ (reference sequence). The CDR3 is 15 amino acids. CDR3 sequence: CASSSGTKTNEKLFF. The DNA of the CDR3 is TGTGCCAGCAGCTCCGGGACCAAAACTAATGAAAAACTGTTTTTT.

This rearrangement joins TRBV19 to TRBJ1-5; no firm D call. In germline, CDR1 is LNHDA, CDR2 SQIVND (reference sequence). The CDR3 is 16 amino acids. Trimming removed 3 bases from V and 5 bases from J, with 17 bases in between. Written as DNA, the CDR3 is TGTGCCAGTAGTATTTCTGGCACCCCGGCTTATCAGCCCCAGCATTTT. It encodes CASSISGTPAYQPQHF.

CDR3 coding DNA: TGTGCCAGCAGTGGTTCGGACGGGAGGGACGGAGAGCAGTACTTC. It is translated as CASSGSDGRDGEQYF. The chain carries TRBV27 and TRBJ2-7, with TRBD2 identical over 8 bases. The J segment lost 7 bases and the V segment lost 5 bases, leaving 13 bases of the junction unmatched. The CDR3 extends over 15 amino acids. Germline values: CDR1 MNHEY, CDR2 SMNVEV (reference sequence).

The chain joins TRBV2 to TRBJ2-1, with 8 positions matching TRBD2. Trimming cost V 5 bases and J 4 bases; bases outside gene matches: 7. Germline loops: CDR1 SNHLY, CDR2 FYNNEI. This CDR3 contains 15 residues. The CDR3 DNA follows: TGTGCCAGCAGTCTCACTAGCGGCCCTTACAATGAGCAGTTCTTC. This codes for CASSLTSGPYNEQFF.

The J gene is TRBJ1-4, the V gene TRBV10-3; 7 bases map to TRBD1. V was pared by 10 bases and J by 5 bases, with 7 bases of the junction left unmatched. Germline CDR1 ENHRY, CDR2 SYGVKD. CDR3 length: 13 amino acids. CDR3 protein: CATRQGPNEKLFF. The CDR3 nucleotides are TGTGCCACCCGACAGGGACCGAATGAAAAACTGTTTTTT.

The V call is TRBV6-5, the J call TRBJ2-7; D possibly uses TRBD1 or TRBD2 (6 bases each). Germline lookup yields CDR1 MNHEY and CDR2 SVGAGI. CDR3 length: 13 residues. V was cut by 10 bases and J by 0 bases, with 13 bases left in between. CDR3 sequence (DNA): TGTGCCATCGCGAGGGGGGTCTCCTACGAGCAGTACTTC. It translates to CAIARGVSYEQYF.

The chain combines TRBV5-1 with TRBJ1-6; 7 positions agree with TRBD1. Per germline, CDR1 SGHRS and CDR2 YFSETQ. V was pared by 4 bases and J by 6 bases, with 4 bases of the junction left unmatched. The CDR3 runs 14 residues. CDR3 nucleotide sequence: TGCGCCAGCAGCACCGGGACAGTTAATTCACCCCTCCACTTT. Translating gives CASSTGTVNSPLHF.

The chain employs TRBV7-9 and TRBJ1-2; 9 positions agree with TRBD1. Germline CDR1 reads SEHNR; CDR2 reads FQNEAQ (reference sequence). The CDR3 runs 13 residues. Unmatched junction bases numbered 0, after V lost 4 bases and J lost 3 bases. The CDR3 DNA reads TGTGCCAGCAGCTGGGACAGGGACTATGGCTACACCTTC. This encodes CASSWDRDYGYTF.

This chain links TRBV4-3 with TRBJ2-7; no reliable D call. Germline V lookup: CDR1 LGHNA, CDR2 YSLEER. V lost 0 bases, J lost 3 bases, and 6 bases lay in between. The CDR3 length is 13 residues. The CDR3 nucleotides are TGCGCCAGCAGCCAAGACAGCAACTACGAGCAGTACTTC. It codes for CASSQDSNYEQYF.

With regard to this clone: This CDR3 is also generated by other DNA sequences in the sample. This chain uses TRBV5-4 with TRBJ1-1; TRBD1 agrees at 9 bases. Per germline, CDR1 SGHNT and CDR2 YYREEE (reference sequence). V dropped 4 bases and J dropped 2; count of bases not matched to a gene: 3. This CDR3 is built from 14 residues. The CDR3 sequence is CASSPGQGNTEAFF. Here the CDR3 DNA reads TGTGCCAGCAGCCCGGGACAGGGCAACACTGAAGCTTTCTTT.

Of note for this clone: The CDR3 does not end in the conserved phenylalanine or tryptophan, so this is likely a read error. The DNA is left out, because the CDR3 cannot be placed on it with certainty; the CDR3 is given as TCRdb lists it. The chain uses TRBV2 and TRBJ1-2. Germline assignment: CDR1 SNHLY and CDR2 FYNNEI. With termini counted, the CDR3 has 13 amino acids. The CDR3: CASSEEMFLGKGV.

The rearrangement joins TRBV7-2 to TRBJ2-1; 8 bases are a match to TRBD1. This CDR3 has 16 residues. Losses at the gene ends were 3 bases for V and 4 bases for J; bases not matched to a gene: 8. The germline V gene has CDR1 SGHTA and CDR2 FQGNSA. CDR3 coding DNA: TGTGCCAGCAGCTTGATCTCAGGGGGCGGGTACAATGAGCAGTTCTTC. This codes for CASSLISGGGYNEQFF.

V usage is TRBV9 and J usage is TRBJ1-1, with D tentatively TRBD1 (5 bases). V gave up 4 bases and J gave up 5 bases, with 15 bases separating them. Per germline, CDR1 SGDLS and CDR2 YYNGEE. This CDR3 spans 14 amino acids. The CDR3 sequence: CASSTQATETEAFF. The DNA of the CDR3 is TGTGCCAGCAGCACACAGGCTACCGAGACTGAAGCTTTCTTT.

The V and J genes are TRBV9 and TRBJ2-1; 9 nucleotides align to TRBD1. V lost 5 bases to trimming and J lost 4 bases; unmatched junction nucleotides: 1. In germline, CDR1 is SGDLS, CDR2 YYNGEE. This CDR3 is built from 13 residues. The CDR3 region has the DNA TGTGCCAGCAGAGGACAGGGGTACAATGAGCAGTTCTTC. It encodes CASRGQGYNEQFF.

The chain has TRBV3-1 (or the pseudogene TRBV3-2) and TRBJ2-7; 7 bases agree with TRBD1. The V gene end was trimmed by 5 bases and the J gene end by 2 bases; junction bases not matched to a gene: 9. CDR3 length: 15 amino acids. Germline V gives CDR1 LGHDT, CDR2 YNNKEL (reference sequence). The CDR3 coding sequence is TGTGCCAGCAGCTTCCTAGGGGGCCAAGCCTACGAGCAGTACTTC. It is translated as CASSFLGGQAYEQYF.

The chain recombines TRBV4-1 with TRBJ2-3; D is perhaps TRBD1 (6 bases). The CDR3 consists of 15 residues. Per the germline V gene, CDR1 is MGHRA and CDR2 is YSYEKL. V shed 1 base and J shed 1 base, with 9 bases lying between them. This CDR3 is CASSQGPGGTDTQYF. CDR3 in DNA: TGCGCCAGCAGCCAAGGACCAGGGGGCACAGATACGCAGTATTTT.

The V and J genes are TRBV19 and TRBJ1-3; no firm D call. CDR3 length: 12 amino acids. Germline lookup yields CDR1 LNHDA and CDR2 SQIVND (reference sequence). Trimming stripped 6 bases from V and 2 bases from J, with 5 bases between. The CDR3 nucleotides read TGTGCCAGTAGCCTGCCTGGAAACACCATATATTTT. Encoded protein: CASSLPGNTIYF.

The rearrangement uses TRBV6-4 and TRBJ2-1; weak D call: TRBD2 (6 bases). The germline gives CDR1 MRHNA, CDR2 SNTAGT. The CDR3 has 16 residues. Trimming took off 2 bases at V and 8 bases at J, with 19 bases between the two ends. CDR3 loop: CASSDARRRDLDEQFF. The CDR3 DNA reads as TGTGCCAGCAGTGACGCCCGAAGGCGGGACTTGGATGAGCAGTTCTTC.